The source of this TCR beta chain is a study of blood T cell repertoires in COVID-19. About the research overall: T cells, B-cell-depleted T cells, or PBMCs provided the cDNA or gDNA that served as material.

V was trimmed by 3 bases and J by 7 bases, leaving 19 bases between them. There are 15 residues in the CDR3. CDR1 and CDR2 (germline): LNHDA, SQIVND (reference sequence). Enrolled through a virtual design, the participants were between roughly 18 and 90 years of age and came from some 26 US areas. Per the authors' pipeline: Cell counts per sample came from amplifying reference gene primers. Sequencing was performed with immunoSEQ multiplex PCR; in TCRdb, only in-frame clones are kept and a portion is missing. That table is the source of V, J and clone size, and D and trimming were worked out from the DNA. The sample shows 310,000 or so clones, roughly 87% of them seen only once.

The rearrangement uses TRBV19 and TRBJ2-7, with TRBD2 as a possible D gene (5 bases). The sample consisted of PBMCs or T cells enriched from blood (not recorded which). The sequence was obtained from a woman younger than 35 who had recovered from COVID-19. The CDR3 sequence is CASSIEATSGVEQYF. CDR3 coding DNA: TGTGCCAGTAGTATCGAGGCGACGAGCGGTGTTGAGCAGTACTTC.